Below, 8 T cell receptor beta chains from the same sample are listed, as sequenced in a study of long-term antiretroviral therapy in people with HIV. Samples were assayed with immunoSEQ v3.0 at survey level. Method: immunoSEQ multiplex PCR; TCRdb's copy keeps in-frame clones and lacks some. Of roughly 23,000 clones listed, 85% to 90% are singletons. This specimen consisted of unsorted PBMCs, obtained 1.8 years before starting antiretroviral therapy. These receptors were obtained from a woman aged 25-40 years with HIV.

This chain uses TRBV7-3 with TRBJ1-5; TRBD1 is a possible D gene (6 bases). The CDR3 consists of 17 residues. Per the germline V gene, CDR1 is SGHTA and CDR2 is FQGTGA. V lost 7 bases to trimming and J lost 9 bases, with 28 bases between them. The CDR3 DNA reads as TGTGCCAGCATCCTACCCCTCGGCGGGGGGCGCCCAAGGCCCCAGCATTTT. Protein sequence: CASILPLGGGRPRPQHF.

The CDR3 reads CASSWEGEFETQYF. The CDR3 bases are TGTGCCAGCAGCTGGGAGGGGGAGTTCGAGACCCAGTACTTC. This chain joins TRBV13 and TRBJ2-5; D is perhaps TRBD2 (7 bases). The CDR3 has 14 residues. Germline assignment: CDR1 PRHDT and CDR2 FYEKMQ (reference sequence). Trimming removed 4 bases at V and 5 bases at J, with 14 bases between. Full variable domain (missing parts from reference TRBV13 and TRBJ2-5): AAGVIQSPRHLIKEKRETATLKCYPIPRHDTVYWYQQGPGQDPQFLISFYEKMQSDKGSIPDRFSAQQFSDYHSELNMSSLELGDSALYFCASSWEGEFETQYFGPGTRLLVL.

The chain links TRBV6-6 to TRBJ2-2; tentatively, D is TRBD2 (5 bases). CDR1 is MNHNY and CDR2 is SVGAGI in the germline V gene (reference sequence). The V end was cut by 6 bases, the J end by 8 bases, with 22 bases between. The CDR3 runs to 16 residues. The CDR3: CASSIGLSSLGGELFF. DNA of the CDR3: TGTGCCAGCAGCATCGGACTTTCCTCACTTGGGGGGGAGCTGTTTTTT.

The rearrangement links TRBV30 to TRBJ1-2; no clear D. The V gene's germline CDR1 is GTSNPN and CDR2 SVGIG (reference sequence). The CDR3 sequence is 11 residues long. V lost 0 bases to trimming and J lost 5 bases, with 4 bases between them. Written as DNA, the CDR3 is TGTGCCTGGAGTGTGCAGTATGGCTACACCTTC. It translates to CAWSVQYGYTF. Using reference TRBV30 and TRBJ1-2 for the parts outside the CDR3, the full variable domain is SQTIHQWPATLVQPVGSPLSLECTVEGTSNPNLYWYRQAAGRGLQLLFYSVGIGQISSEVPQNLSASRPQDRQFILSSKKLLLSDSGFYLCAWSVQYGYTFGSGTRLTVV.

CDR3 protein: CASSFVFGTVKDTQYF. The CDR3 bases are TGTGCCAGCAGCTTCGTATTTGGGACCGTAAAAGATACGCAGTATTTT. This rearrangement joins TRBV7-9 to TRBJ2-3, with D possibly called TRBD1 or TRBD2 (5 bases each). Looked up from germline, CDR1 is SEHNR and CDR2 is FQNEAQ (reference sequence). The CDR3 loop spans 16 amino acids. Trimming shortened V by 3 bases and J by 5 bases, and 18 bases separated the two germline ends.

CDR3 nucleotide sequence: TGTGCCTGGAGTGTAGGCTACAGATCTGGCTATGGCTACACCTTC. Its protein is CAWSVGYRSGYGYTF. The V gene is TRBV30, the J gene TRBJ1-2; D gene uncertain. CDR3 length: 15 residues. Germline-derived CDR1 and CDR2 are GTSNPN and SVGIG (reference sequence). Trimming removed 0 bases from V and 4 bases from J, with 15 bases in between.

The V call is TRBV7-2, the J call TRBJ1-2, with 9 positions matching TRBD1. Trimming at V came to 5 bases and at J to 5 bases, leaving 9 bases not matched to a gene. The germline gives CDR1 SGHTA, CDR2 FQGNSA. The CDR3 consists of 15 residues. This chain's CDR3 is CASSEQGAAGYGYTF. The DNA for the CDR3 is TGTGCCAGCAGCGAACAGGGGGCAGCGGGTTATGGCTACACCTTC.

The table lists this clone with a few counts. The V and J genes are TRBV6-1 and TRBJ1-2; 7 bases align to TRBD1. This CDR3 has 14 residues. Per germline, CDR1 MNHNS and CDR2 SASEGT. The junction had 10 bases not matched to a gene; V was cut back by 4 bases and J by 8 bases. The CDR3 DNA reads as TGTGCCAGCAGTGGTCGAACAGGGGCTATGGGCTACACCTTC. Its protein is CASSGRTGAMGYTF.